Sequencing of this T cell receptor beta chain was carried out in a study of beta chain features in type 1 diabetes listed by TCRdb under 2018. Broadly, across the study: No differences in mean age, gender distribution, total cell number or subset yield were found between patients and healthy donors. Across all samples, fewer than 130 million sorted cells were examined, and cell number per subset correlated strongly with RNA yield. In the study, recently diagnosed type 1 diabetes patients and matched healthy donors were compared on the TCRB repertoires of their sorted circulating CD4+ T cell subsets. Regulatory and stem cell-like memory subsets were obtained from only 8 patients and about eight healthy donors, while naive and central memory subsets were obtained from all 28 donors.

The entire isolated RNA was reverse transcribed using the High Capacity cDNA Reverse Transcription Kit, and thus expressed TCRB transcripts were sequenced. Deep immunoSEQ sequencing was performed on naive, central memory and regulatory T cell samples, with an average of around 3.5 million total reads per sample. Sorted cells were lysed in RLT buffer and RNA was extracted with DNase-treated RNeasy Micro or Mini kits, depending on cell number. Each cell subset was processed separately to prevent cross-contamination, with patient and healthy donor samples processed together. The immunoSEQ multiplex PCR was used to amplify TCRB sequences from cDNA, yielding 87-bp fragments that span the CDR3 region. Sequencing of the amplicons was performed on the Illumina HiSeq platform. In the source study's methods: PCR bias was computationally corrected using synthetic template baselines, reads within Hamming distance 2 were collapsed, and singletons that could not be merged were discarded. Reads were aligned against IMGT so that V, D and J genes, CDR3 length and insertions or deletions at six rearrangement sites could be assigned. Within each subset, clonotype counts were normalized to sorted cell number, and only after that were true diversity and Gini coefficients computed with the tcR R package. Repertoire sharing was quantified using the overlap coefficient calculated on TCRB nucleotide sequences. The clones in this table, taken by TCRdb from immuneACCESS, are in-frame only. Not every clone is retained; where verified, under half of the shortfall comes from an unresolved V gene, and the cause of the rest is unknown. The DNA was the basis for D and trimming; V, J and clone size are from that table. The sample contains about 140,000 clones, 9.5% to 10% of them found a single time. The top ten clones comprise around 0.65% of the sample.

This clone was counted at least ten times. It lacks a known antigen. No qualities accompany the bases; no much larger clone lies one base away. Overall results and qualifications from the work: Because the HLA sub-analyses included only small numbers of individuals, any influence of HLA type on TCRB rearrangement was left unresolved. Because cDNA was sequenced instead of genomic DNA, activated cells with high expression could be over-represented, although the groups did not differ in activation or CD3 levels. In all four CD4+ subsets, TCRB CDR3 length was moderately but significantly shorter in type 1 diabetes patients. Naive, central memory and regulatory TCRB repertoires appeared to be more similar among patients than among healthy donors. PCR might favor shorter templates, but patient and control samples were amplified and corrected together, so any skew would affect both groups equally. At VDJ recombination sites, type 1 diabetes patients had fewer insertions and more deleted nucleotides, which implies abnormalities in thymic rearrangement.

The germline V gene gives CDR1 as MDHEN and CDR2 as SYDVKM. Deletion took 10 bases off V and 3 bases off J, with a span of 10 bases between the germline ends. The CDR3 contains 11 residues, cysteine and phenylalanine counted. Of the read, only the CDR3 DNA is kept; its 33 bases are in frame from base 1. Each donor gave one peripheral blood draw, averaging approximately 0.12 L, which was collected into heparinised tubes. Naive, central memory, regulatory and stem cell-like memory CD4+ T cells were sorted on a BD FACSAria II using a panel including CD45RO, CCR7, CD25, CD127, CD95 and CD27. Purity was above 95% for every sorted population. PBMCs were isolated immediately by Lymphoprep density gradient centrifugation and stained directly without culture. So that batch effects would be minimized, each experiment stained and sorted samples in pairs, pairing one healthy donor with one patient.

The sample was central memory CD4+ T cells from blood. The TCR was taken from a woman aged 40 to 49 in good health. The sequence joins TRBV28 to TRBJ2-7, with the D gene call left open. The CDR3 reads CAKWRDYEQYF. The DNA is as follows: TGTGCCAAATGGAGAGACTACGAGCAGTACTTC.